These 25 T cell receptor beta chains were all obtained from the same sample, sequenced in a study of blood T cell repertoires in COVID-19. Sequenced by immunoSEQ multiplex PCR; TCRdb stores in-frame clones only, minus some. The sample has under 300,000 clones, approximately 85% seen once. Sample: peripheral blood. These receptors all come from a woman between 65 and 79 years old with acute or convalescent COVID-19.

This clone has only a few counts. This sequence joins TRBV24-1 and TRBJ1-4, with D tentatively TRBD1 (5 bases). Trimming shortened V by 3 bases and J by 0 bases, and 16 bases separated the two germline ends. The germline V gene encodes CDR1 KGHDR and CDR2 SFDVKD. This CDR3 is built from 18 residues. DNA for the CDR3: TGTGCCACCAGTGATGGAGGGGTTCAAGCGGCAACTAATGAAAAACTGTTTTTT. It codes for CATSDGGVQAATNEKLFF.

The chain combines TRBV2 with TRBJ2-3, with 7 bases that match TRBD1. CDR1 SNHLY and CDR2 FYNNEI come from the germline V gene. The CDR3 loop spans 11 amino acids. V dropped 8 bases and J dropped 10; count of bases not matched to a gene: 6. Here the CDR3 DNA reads TGTGCCAGCTCGACAGGGAGAGCGCAGTATTTT. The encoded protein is CASSTGRAQYF.

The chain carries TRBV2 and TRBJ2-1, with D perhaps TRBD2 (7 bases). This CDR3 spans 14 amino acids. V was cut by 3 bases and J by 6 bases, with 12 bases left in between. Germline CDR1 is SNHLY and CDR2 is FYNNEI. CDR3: CASSEQGGGNEQFF. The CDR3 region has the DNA TGTGCCAGCAGTGAGCAGGGAGGGGGCAATGAGCAGTTCTTC.

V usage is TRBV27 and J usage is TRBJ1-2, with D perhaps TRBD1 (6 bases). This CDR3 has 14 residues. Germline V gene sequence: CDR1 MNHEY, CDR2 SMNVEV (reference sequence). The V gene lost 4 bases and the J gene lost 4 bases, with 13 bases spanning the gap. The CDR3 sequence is CASSSMGASYGYTF. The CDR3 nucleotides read TGTGCCAGCAGTTCCATGGGGGCCTCCTATGGCTACACCTTC.

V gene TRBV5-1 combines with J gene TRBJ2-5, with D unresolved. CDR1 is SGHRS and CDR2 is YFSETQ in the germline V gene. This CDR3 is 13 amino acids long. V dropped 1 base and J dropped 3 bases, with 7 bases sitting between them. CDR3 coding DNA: TGCGCCAGCAGCTTGACCCCTAAAGAGACCCAGTACTTC. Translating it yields CASSLTPKETQYF.

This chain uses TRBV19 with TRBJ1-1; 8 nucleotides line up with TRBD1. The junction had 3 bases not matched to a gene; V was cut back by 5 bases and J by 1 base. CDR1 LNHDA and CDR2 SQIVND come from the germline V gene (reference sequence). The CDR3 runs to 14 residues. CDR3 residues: CASSHGQGNTEAFF. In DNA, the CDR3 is TGTGCCAGTAGTCACGGACAGGGGAACACTGAAGCTTTCTTT.

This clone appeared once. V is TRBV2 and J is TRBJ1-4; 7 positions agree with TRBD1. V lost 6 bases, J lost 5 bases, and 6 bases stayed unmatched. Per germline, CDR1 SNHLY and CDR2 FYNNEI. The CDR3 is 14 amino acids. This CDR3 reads CASSRGTANEKLFF. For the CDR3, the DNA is TGTGCCAGCAGCAGAGGGACAGCGAATGAAAAACTGTTTTTT.

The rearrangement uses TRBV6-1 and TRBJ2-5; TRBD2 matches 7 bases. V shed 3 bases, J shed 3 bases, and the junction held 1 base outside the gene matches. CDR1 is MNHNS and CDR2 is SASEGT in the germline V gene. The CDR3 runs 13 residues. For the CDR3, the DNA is TGTGCCAGCAGTGATGGGACTAAAGAGACCCAGTACTTC. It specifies CASSDGTKETQYF.

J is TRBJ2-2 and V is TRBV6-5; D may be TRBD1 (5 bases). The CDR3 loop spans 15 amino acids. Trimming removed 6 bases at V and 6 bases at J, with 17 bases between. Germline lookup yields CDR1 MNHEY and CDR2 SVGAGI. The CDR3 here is CASRSGHIPPGELFF. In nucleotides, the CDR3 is TGTGCCAGCAGGTCAGGGCACATACCTCCCGGGGAGCTGTTTTTT.

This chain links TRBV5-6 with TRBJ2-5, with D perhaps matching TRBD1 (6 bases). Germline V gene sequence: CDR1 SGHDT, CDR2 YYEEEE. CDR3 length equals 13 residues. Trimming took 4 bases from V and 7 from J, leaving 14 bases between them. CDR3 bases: TGTGCCAGCAGCGACGACAGGATAGGGACCCAGTACTTC. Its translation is CASSDDRIGTQYF.

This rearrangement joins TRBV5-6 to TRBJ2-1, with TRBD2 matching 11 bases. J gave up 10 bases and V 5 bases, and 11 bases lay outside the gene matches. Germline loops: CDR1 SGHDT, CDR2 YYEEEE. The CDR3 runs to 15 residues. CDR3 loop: CASRRASGGIWEQFF. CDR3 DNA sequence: TGTGCCAGCAGACGAGCTAGCGGGGGGATCTGGGAGCAGTTCTTC.

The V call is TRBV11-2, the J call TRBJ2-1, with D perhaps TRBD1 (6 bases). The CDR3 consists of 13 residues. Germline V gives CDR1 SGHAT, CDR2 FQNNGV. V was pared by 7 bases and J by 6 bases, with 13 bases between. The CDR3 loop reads CASTKGRGNEQFF. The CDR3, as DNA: TGTGCCAGCACAAAGGGCAGGGGCAATGAGCAGTTCTTC. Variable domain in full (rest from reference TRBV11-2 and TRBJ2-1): EAGVAQSPRYKIIEKRQSVAFWCNPISGHATLYWYQQILGQGPKLLIQFQNNGVVDDSQLPKDRFSAERLKGVDSTLKIQPAKLEDSAVYLCASTKGRGNEQFFGPGTRLTVL.

DNA for the CDR3: TGCGCCAGCAGTGGGGGGGCTTTGGGGAACACTGAAGCTTTCTTT. Protein: CASSGGALGNTEAFF. The genes are TRBV5-1 and TRBJ1-1; possible D gene TRBD1, 6 bases. The CDR3 consists of 15 residues. Trimming cost V 5 bases and J 1 base, with 15 bases left between them. Per the germline V gene, CDR1 is SGHRS and CDR2 is YFSETQ.

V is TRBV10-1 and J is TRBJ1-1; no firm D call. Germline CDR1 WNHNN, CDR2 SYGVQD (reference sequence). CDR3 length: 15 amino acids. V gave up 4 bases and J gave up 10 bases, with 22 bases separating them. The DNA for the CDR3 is TGCGCCAGCAGTGTGAATCGAGGCACGGCCTCTGGAGCTTTCTTT. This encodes CASSVNRGTASGAFF.

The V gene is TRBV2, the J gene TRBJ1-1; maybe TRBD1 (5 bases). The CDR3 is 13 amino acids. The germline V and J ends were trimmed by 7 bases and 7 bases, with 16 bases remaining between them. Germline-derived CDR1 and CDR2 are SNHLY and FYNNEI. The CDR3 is CASTIPTAYEAFF. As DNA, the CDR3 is TGTGCCAGCACCATACCGACAGCTTATGAAGCTTTCTTT.

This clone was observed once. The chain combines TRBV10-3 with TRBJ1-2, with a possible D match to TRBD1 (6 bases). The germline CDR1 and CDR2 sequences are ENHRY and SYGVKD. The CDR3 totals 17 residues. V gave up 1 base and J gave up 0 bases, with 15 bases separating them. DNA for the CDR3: TGTGCCATCAGTGAGTTGCCTACAGGGTCTTCTAACTATGGCTACACCTTC. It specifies CAISELPTGSSNYGYTF.

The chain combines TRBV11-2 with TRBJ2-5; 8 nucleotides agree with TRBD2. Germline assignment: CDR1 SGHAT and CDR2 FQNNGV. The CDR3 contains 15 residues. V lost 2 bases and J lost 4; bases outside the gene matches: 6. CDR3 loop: CASSLPGGGIETQYF. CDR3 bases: TGTGCCAGCAGCTTACCCGGGGGGGGCATAGAGACCCAGTACTTC.

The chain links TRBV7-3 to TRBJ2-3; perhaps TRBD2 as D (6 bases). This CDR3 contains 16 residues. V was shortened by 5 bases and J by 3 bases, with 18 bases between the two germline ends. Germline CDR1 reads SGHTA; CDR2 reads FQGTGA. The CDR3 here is CASSPNAGTATDTQYF. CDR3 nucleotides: TGTGCCAGCAGCCCTAACGCAGGGACTGCTACAGATACGCAGTATTTT.

CDR3 region: CASSPWVVAANTGELFF. The CDR3 nucleotides are TGTGCCAGCAGTCCCTGGGTGGTAGCGGCTAACACCGGGGAGCTGTTTTTT. The chain couples TRBV6-6 to TRBJ2-2; TRBD2 is a possible D gene (6 bases). Trimming took 5 bases from V and 2 from J, leaving 18 bases between them. CDR1 is MNHNY and CDR2 is SVGAGI in the germline V gene (reference sequence). This CDR3 region has 17 residues.

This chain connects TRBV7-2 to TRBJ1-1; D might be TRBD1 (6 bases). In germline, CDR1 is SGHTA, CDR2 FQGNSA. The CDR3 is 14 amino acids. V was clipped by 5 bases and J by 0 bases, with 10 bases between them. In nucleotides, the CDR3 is TGTGCCAGCAGCCCGCAGGGGTTGAACACTGAAGCTTTCTTT. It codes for CASSPQGLNTEAFF.

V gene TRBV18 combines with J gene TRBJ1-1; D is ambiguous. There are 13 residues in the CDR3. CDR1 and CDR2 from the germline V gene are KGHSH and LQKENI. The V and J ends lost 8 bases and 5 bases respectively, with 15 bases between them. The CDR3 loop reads CASATGGLTEAFF. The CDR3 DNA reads TGTGCCAGCGCTACGGGTGGGTTGACTGAAGCTTTCTTT.

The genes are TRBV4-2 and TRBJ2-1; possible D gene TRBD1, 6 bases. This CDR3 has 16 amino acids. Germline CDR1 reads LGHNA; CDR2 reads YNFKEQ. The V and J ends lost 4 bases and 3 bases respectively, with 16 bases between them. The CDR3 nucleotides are TGTGCCAGCAGCCCCCCAGGGGATGGCGGCTACAATGAGCAGTTCTTC. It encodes CASSPPGDGGYNEQFF.

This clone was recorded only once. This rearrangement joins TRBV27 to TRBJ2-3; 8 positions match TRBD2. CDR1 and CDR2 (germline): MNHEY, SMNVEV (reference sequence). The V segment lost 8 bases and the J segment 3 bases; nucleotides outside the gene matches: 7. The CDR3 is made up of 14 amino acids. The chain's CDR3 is CASGPGLATDTQYF. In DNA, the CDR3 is TGTGCCAGCGGACCTGGACTAGCTACAGATACGCAGTATTTT.

CDR3 amino acids: CASSLTASQETQYF. In DNA, the CDR3 is TGCGCCAGCAGCTTGACGGCTAGTCAAGAGACCCAGTACTTC. V and J are TRBV5-1 and TRBJ2-5; D gene ambiguous. Per germline, CDR1 SGHRS and CDR2 YFSETQ. This CDR3 is 14 amino acids long. The V end was cut by 1 base, the J end by 2 bases, with 9 bases between.

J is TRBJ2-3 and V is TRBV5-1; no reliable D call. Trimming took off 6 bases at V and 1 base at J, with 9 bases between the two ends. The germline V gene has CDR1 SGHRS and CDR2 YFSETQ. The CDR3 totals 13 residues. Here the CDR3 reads CASKMAGTDTQYF. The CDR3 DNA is TGCGCCAGCAAAATGGCTGGCACAGATACGCAGTATTTT.